A selection of T cell receptor beta chains follows, all from one sample in a study of blood T cell repertoires in COVID-19. This table comes from immunoSEQ multiplex PCR, and its TCRdb copy is limited to in-frame clones, with some not included. Of 250,000 or so clones in the sample, 75% to 90% were seen once. Material: PBMCs or T cells enriched from blood (not recorded which). Source of these receptors: a woman between 50 and 59 years old who had recovered from COVID-19. CDR3s include the opening cysteine and the closing phenylalanine or tryptophan. Each record gives: V gene, clone size, J gene, D gene, CDR3 protein, CDR3 DNA. The D gene is left open where the match is weak. Part of the rows lack a size; the others show once, few, many or a class for expanded clones.

V gene: TRBV7-2; clone size: once; J gene: TRBJ2-1; D gene: TRBD2; CDR3 protein: CASSPNSGSYNEQFF; CDR3 DNA: TGTGCCAGCAGCCCCAATAGCGGGAGCTACAATGAGCAGTTCTTC
V gene: TRBV6-5; clone size: -; J gene: TRBJ2-7; D gene: -; CDR3 protein: CASSLRGFYEQYF; CDR3 DNA: TGTGCCAGCAGTCTTCGGGGTTTCTACGAGCAGTACTTC
V gene: TRBV18; clone size: -; J gene: TRBJ2-1; D gene: TRBD1; CDR3 protein: CASSLKDRNNEQFF; CDR3 DNA: TGTGCCAGCTCTCTCAAGGACAGGAACAATGAGCAGTTCTTC
V gene: TRBV5-1; clone size: few; J gene: TRBJ1-1; D gene: -; CDR3 protein: CASSLQHQNTEAFF; CDR3 DNA: TGCGCCAGCAGCTTGCAACACCAGAACACTGAAGCTTTCTTT
V gene: TRBV27; clone size: -; J gene: TRBJ2-7; D gene: -; CDR3 protein: CASSLHSTYEQYF; CDR3 DNA: TGTGCCAGCAGTTTGCACAGTACCTACGAGCAGTACTTC
V gene: TRBV3-1/TRBV3-2; clone size: -; J gene: TRBJ2-7; D gene: TRBD1; CDR3 protein: CASSRQGVGSEQYF; CDR3 DNA: TGTGCCAGCAGCCGGCAGGGGGTTGGTTCCGAGCAGTACTTC
V gene: TRBV11-3; clone size: -; J gene: TRBJ1-1; D gene: TRBD1; CDR3 protein: CASRADRAAEAFF; CDR3 DNA: TGTGCCAGCAGGGCGGACAGGGCGGCTGAAGCTTTCTTT
V gene: TRBV5-5; clone size: -; J gene: TRBJ2-7; D gene: -; CDR3 protein: CASSLWTSSYEQYF; CDR3 DNA: TGTGCCAGCAGCCTATGGACAAGTTCCTACGAGCAGTACTTC
V gene: TRBV29-1; clone size: -; J gene: TRBJ2-1; D gene: -; CDR3 protein: CSADRGPNNEQFF; CDR3 DNA: TGCAGCGCCGACCGCGGTCCCAACAATGAGCAGTTCTTC
V gene: TRBV5-1; clone size: -; J gene: TRBJ1-1; D gene: TRBD1; CDR3 protein: CASAGGTEAFF; CDR3 DNA: TGCGCCAGCGCAGGGGGCACTGAAGCTTTCTTT
V gene: TRBV3-1/TRBV3-2; clone size: -; J gene: TRBJ2-7; D gene: TRBD2; CDR3 protein: CASSPSGGGLYEQYF; CDR3 DNA: TGTGCCAGCAGCCCCTCCGGGGGGGGCCTCTACGAGCAGTACTTC
V gene: TRBV28; clone size: -; J gene: TRBJ1-5; D gene: -; CDR3 protein: CASSFFEPYSNQPQHF; CDR3 DNA: TGTGCCAGCAGTTTCTTCGAGCCTTATAGCAATCAGCCCCAGCATTTT
V gene: TRBV19; clone size: -; J gene: TRBJ1-2; D gene: -; CDR3 protein: CASSAVSTSNYGYTF; CDR3 DNA: TGTGCCAGTAGTGCGGTCTCGACCTCGAACTATGGCTACACCTTC
V gene: TRBV28; clone size: few; J gene: TRBJ2-7; D gene: TRBD1; CDR3 protein: CASSTRDRGGYEQYF; CDR3 DNA: TGTGCCAGCAGTACCCGGGACAGGGGTGGCTACGAGCAGTACTTC
V gene: TRBV6-5; clone size: -; J gene: TRBJ2-7; D gene: -; CDR3 protein: CASSYGGSTSYEQYF; CDR3 DNA: TGTGCCAGCAGTTATGGCGGGTCCACCTCCTACGAGCAGTACTTC
V gene: TRBV6-2/TRBV6-3; clone size: -; J gene: TRBJ2-3; D gene: TRBD2; CDR3 protein: CASSNPGGARDTQYF; CDR3 DNA: TGTGCCAGCAGCAATCCGGGAGGGGCGCGAGATACGCAGTATTTT
V gene: TRBV11-1; clone size: -; J gene: TRBJ1-2; D gene: -; CDR3 protein: CASSPTKGAKGYTF; CDR3 DNA: TGTGCCAGCAGCCCCACCAAAGGGGCGAAAGGCTACACCTTC
V gene: TRBV5-1; clone size: few; J gene: TRBJ1-1; D gene: TRBD1; CDR3 protein: CASSGTTGTTEAFF; CDR3 DNA: TGCGCCAGCAGCGGAACGACAGGGACTACTGAAGCTTTCTTT
V gene: TRBV7-9; clone size: many; J gene: TRBJ2-1; D gene: TRBD2; CDR3 protein: CASSQGLAGGPRYNEQFF; CDR3 DNA: TGTGCCAGCAGCCAGGGACTAGCGGGAGGGCCGAGGTACAATGAGCAGTTCTTC
V gene: TRBV5-4; clone size: -; J gene: TRBJ2-2; D gene: -; CDR3 protein: CASSFDFQSRELFF; CDR3 DNA: TGTGCCAGCAGCTTTGACTTTCAATCCCGGGAGCTGTTTTTT
V gene: TRBV3-1/TRBV3-2; clone size: -; J gene: TRBJ2-7; D gene: TRBD2; CDR3 protein: CASSQDWGAGSEQYF; CDR3 DNA: TGTGCCAGCAGCCAAGATTGGGGAGCGGGATCCGAGCAGTACTTC
V gene: TRBV28; clone size: -; J gene: TRBJ2-7; D gene: TRBD1; CDR3 protein: CASSSPQGAIHEQYF; CDR3 DNA: TGTGCCAGCAGTTCCCCTCAGGGGGCCATCCACGAGCAGTACTTC
V gene: TRBV6-1; clone size: -; J gene: TRBJ1-4; D gene: TRBD1; CDR3 protein: CASSEPGQGAEKLFF; CDR3 DNA: TGTGCCAGCAGTGAGCCGGGACAGGGGGCGGAAAAACTGTTTTTT
V gene: TRBV9; clone size: few; J gene: TRBJ1-1; D gene: TRBD1; CDR3 protein: CASSVGPQGMNTEAFF; CDR3 DNA: TGTGCCAGCAGCGTCGGACCACAGGGGATGAACACTGAAGCTTTCTTT
V gene: TRBV11-2; clone size: -; J gene: TRBJ1-1; D gene: TRBD1; CDR3 protein: CASSQDRPDEAFF; CDR3 DNA: TGTGCCAGCAGCCAGGACAGGCCTGATGAAGCTTTCTTT
V gene: TRBV14; clone size: -; J gene: TRBJ1-5; D gene: -; CDR3 protein: CASSQGDQPQHF; CDR3 DNA: TGTGCCAGCAGCCAAGGAGATCAGCCCCAGCATTTT
V gene: TRBV11-2; clone size: -; J gene: TRBJ2-3; D gene: TRBD2; CDR3 protein: CASSYAGATDTQYF; CDR3 DNA: TGTGCCAGCAGTTACGCGGGAGCCACAGATACGCAGTATTTT
V gene: TRBV19; clone size: -; J gene: TRBJ2-1; D gene: -; CDR3 protein: CASRLNYGEFYEQFF; CDR3 DNA: TGTGCCAGTAGGTTGAATTATGGGGAGTTCTATGAGCAGTTCTTC
V gene: TRBV19; clone size: -; J gene: TRBJ1-2; D gene: -; CDR3 protein: CASSIEGSRGYTF; CDR3 DNA: TGTGCCAGTAGTATAGAGGGCAGTCGGGGCTACACCTTC
V gene: TRBV7-9; clone size: -; J gene: TRBJ2-1; D gene: TRBD2; CDR3 protein: CASSPSGGYNEQFF; CDR3 DNA: TGTGCCAGCAGCCCTAGCGGGGGCTACAATGAGCAGTTCTTC
V gene: TRBV4-2; clone size: -; J gene: TRBJ1-2; D gene: -; CDR3 protein: CASSQEQGNYGYTF; CDR3 DNA: TGTGCCAGCAGCCAAGAACAGGGTAACTATGGCTACACCTTC
V gene: TRBV7-8; clone size: -; J gene: TRBJ1-3; D gene: -; CDR3 protein: CASSLVPSHRVGGSGNTIYF; CDR3 DNA: TGTGCCAGCAGCTTAGTACCTTCGCACAGGGTGGGTGGGTCTGGAAACACCATATATTTT
V gene: TRBV27; clone size: -; J gene: TRBJ2-3; D gene: TRBD2; CDR3 protein: CASSSDPSGGTDTQYF; CDR3 DNA: TGTGCCAGCAGTTCGGACCCTAGCGGAGGCACAGATACGCAGTATTTT
V gene: TRBV9; clone size: once; J gene: TRBJ2-2; D gene: -; CDR3 protein: CASSPPGLGSTGELFF; CDR3 DNA: TGTGCCAGCAGCCCCCCGGGACTCGGTTCCACCGGGGAGCTGTTTTTT
V gene: TRBV7-2; clone size: -; J gene: TRBJ2-1; D gene: TRBD2; CDR3 protein: CASSLKGGRTYNEQFF; CDR3 DNA: TGTGCCAGCAGCTTAAAGGGCGGGAGGACCTACAATGAGCAGTTCTTC
V gene: TRBV10-3; clone size: -; J gene: TRBJ2-3; D gene: -; CDR3 protein: CAISESGSGYTDTQYF; CDR3 DNA: TGTGCCATCAGTGAGTCGGGTAGCGGCTACACAGATACGCAGTATTTT
V gene: TRBV10-3; clone size: -; J gene: TRBJ2-1; D gene: -; CDR3 protein: CAISESVGTGSYNEQFF; CDR3 DNA: TGTGCCATCAGTGAGTCAGTCGGGACTGGCTCCTACAATGAGCAGTTCTTC
V gene: TRBV6-5; clone size: once; J gene: TRBJ2-7; D gene: -; CDR3 protein: CASSYSFRYEQYF; CDR3 DNA: TGTGCCAGCAGTTACTCTTTCCGGTACGAGCAGTACTTC
V gene: TRBV14; clone size: -; J gene: TRBJ1-6; D gene: -; CDR3 protein: CASSQSTGKSPLHF; CDR3 DNA: TGTGCCAGCAGCCAAAGTACAGGGAAATCACCCCTCCACTTT
V gene: TRBV3-1/TRBV3-2; clone size: -; J gene: TRBJ1-1; D gene: -; CDR3 protein: CASSQGPGGGTEAFF; CDR3 DNA: TGTGCCAGCAGCCAGGGGCCGGGGGGCGGCACTGAAGCTTTCTTT